Below, one T cell receptor (beta chain) is given with its context. The antigen is not known. This CDR3 comprises 17 residues. Germline CDR1 SGHVS, CDR2 FQNEAQ. J gave up 2 bases and V 5 bases, and 9 bases lay outside the gene matches. These data originate in a study of cytomegalovirus exposure and HLA in healthy donors. Study findings and constraints: The number of N-insertions in an Asian-associated ancestry cluster was reportedly below the approximately 700-donor mean in a later analysis. In a later analysis, common viral pathogens appeared linked to several of the most significant clusters.

PCR amplification relied on 60 Vbeta primers (plus 13 Jbeta primers). Libraries were prepared by immunoSEQ multiplex PCR; TCRdb keeps only in-frame clonotypes and omits some of them. The table shows about 110,000 clones, with about 70% occurring only once. The J gene is TRBJ1-6, the V gene TRBV7-8; TRBD1 matches 7 bases. The clonotype was recovered from a man aged 50 to 59 in good health and CMV-seropositive. The material sequenced was PBMCs. The CDR3 DNA follows: TGTGCCAGCAGCGACCTCCGGGACAGAACCTATAATTCACCCCTCCACTTT. Translated, it gives CASSDLRDRTYNSPLHF.